The clone carrying this T cell receptor (beta chain) was detected many times. The CDR3 has 12 residues. Germline lookup yields CDR1 LNHDA and CDR2 SQIVND (reference sequence). Losses at the gene ends were 4 bases for V and 7 bases for J; bases not matched to a gene: 0. The data belong to a study of T cells after yellow fever vaccination. TCRdb re-called the 5' RACE reads through MiXCR, storing one row per CDR3 protein. In the table there are about 310,000 distinct CDR3 sequences, less than 4.5% of which are singletons. The V call is TRBV19, the J call TRBJ2-7; 11 bases match TRBD2. The receptor comes from a young man who received the YFV17D yellow fever vaccine. The specimen comprised PBMCs, sampled on the day of the yellow fever booster vaccination. DNA of the CDR3: TGTGCCAGTAGTACTAGCGGGGGGGAGCAGTACTTC. Its translation: CASSTSGGEQYF.